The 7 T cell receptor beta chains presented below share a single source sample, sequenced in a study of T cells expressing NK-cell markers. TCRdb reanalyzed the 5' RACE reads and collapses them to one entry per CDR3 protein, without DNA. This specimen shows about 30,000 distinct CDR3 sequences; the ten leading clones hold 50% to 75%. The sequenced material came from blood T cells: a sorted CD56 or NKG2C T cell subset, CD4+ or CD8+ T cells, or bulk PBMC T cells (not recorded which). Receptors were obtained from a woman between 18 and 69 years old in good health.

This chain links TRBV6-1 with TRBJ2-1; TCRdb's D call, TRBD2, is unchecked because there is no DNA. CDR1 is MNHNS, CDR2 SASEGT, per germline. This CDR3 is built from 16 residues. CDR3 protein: CASSEEPGGHENEQFF.

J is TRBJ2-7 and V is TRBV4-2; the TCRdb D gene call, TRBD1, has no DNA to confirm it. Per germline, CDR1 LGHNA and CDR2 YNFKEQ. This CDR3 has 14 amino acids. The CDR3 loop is CASSLRTGKYEQYF.

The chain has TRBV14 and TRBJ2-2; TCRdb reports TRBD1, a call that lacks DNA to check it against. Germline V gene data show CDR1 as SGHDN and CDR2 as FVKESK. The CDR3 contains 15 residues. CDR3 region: CASSQGDRGTGELFF.

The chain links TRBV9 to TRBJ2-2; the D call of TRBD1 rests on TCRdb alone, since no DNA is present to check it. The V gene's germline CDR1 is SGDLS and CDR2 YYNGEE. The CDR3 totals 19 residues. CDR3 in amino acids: CASSPLPGQGAGRTGELFF. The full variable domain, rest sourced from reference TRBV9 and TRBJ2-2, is DSGVTQTPKHLITATGQRVTLRCSPRSGDLSVYWYQQSLDQGLQFLIQYYNGEERAKGNILERFSAQQFPDLHSELNLSSLELGDSALYFCASSPLPGQGAGRTGELFFGEGSRLTVL.

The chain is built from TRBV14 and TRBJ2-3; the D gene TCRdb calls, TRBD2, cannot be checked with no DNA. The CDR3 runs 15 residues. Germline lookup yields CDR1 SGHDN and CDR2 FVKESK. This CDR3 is CASTERDLETDTQYF.

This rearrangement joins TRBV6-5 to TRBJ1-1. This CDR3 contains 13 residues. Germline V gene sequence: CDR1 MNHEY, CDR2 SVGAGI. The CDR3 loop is CASSYELNTEAFF.

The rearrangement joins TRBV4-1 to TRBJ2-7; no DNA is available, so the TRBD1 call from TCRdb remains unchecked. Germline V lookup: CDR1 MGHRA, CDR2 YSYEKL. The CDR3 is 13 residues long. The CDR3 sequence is CASSRQGGDEQYF.